This T cell receptor (beta chain) was captured by sequencing in a study of blood T cell repertoires in COVID-19. In its sample, this clone was seen once. Libraries were prepared by immunoSEQ multiplex PCR; TCRdb keeps only in-frame clonotypes and omits some of them. The sample records some 320,000 clones, roughly 89% being singletons. Seattle cases were enrolled at active infection and followed longitudinally. This receptor was identified in a woman aged 25 to 39 with COVID-19, enrolled during active disease. The sequencing sample was made of peripheral blood.

The CDR3 nucleotides read TGTGCCATCAGTGAGTCGTGGGACAGGGCCTACAATGAGCAGTTCTTC. This encodes CAISESWDRAYNEQFF. The chain couples TRBV10-3 to TRBJ2-1; 9 bases agree with TRBD1. The germline gives CDR1 ENHRY, CDR2 SYGVKD. This CDR3 is 16 amino acids long. With V trimmed by 0 bases and J by 2 bases, 2 bases remained unmatched.